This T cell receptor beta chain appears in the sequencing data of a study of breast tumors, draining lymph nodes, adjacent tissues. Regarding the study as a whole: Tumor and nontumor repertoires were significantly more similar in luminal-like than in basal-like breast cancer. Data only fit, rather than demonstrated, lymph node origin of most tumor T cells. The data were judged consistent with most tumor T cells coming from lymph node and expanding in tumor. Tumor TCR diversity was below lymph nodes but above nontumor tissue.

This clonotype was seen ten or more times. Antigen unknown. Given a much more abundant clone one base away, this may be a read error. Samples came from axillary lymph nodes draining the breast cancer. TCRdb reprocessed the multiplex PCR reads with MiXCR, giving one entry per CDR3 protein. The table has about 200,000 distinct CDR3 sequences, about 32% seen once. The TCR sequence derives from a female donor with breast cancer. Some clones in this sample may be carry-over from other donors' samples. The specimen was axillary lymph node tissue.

CDR3: CASSVAGRSSGATVLTF. In nucleotides, the CDR3 is TGTGCCAGCAGCGTTGCCGGACGGAGCTCTGGGGCCACCGTCCTGACTTTC. This chain connects TRBV9 to TRBJ2-6; D is possibly TRBD1 (5 bases). Germline V gene data show CDR1 as SGDLS and CDR2 as YYNGEE. This CDR3 comprises 17 residues.